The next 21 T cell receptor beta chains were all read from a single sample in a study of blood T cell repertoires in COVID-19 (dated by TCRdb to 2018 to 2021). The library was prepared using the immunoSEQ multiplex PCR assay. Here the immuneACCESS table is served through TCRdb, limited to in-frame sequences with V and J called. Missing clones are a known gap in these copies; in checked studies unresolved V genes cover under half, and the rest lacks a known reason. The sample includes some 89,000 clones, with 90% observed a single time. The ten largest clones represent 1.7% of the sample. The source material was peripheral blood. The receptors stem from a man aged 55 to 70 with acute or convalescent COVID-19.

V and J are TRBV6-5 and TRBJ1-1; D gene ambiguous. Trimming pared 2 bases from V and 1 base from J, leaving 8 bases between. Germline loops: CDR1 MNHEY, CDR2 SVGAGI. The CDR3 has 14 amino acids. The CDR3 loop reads CASSYRGGNTEAFF. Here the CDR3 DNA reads TGTGCCAGCAGTTACCGGGGAGGGAACACTGAAGCTTTCTTT.

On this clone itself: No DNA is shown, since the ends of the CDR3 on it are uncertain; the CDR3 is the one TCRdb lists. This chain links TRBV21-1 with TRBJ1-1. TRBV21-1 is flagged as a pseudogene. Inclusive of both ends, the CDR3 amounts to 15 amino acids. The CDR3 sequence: CASSNIWGEGTEAFF.

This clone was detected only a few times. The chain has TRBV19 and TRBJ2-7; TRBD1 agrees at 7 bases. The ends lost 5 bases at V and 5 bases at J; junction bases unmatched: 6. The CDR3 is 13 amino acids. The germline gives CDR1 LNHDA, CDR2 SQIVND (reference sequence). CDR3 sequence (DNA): TGTGCCAGTAGTCCTACAGGGGTGAACGAGCAGTACTTC. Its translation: CASSPTGVNEQYF. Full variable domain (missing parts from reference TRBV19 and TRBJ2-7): DGGITQSPKYLFRKEGQNVTLSCEQNLNHDAMYWYRQDPGQGLRLIYYSQIVNDFQKGDIAEGYSVSREKKESFPLTVTSAQKNPTAFYLCASSPTGVNEQYFGPGTRLTVT.

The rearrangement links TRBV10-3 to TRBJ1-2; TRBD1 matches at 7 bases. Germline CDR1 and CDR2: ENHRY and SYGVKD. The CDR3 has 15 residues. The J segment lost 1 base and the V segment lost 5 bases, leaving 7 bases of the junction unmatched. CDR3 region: CAISNPTGINYGYTF. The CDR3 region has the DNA TGTGCCATCAGTAACCCGACAGGGATTAACTATGGCTACACCTTC.

CDR3 coding DNA: TGTGCCAGCAGGACACAGGACAGGGGGAATACCGGGGAGCTGTTTTTT. Translating it yields CASRTQDRGNTGELFF. This chain connects TRBV27 to TRBJ2-2; TRBD1 agrees at 10 bases. There are 16 residues in the CDR3. The V and J ends lost 6 bases and 5 bases, in that order; junction bases with no gene match: 9. Germline CDR1 MNHEY, CDR2 SMNVEV (reference sequence).

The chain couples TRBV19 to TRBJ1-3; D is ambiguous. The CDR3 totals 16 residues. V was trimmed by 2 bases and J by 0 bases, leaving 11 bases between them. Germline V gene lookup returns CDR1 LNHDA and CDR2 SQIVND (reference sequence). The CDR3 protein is CASSIPGRFSGNTIYF. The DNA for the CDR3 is TGTGCCAGTAGTATACCCGGGAGGTTCTCTGGAAACACCATATATTTT.

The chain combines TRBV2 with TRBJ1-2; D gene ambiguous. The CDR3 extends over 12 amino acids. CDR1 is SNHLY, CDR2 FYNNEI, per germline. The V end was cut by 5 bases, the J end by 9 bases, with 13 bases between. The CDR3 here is CASSPRAGSYTF. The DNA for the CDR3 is TGTGCCAGCAGTCCCCGGGCCGGGAGCTACACCTTC. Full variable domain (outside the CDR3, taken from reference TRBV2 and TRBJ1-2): EPEVTQTPSHQVTQMGQEVILRCVPISNHLYFYWYRQILGQKVEFLVSFYNNEISEKSEIFDDQFSVERPDGSNFTLKIRSTKLEDSAMYFCASSPRAGSYTFGSGTRLTVV.

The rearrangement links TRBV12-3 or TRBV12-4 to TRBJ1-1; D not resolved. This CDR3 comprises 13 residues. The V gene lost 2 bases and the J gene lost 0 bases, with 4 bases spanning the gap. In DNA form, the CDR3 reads TGTGCCAGCAGTTTAAGCATGAACACTGAAGCTTTCTTT. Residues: CASSLSMNTEAFF.

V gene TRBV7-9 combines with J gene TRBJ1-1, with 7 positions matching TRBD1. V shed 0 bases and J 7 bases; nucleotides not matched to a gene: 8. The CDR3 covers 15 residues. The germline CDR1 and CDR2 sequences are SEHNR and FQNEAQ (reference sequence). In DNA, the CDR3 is TGTGCCAGCAGCTTAGCGCAGGGGACAGATAGTGAAGCTTTCTTT. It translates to CASSLAQGTDSEAFF.

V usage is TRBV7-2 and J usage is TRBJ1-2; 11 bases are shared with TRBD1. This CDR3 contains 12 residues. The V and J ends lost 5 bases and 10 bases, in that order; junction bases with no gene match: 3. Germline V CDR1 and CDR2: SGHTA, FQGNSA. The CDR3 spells CASSPGQGAYTF. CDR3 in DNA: TGTGCCAGCAGCCCAGGACAGGGGGCCTACACCTTC.

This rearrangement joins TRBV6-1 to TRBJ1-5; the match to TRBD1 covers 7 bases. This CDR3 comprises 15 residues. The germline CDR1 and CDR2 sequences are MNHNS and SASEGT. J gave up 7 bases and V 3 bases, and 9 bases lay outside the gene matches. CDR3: CASSDGSGGNQPQHF. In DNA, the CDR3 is TGTGCCAGCAGTGATGGGTCAGGGGGTAACCAGCCCCAGCATTTT.

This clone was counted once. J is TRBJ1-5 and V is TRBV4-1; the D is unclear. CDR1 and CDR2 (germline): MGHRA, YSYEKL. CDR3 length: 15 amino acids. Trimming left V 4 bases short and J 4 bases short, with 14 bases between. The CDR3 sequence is CASSRGDFGNQPQHF. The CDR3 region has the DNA TGCGCCAGCAGCCGGGGAGACTTCGGGAATCAGCCCCAGCATTTT.

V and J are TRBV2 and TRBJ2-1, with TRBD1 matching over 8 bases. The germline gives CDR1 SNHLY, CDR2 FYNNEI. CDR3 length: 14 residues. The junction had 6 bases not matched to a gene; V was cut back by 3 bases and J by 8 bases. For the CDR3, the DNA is TGTGCCAGCAGTGAGTGGACAGGGAACCATGAGCAGTTCTTC. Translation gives CASSEWTGNHEQFF.

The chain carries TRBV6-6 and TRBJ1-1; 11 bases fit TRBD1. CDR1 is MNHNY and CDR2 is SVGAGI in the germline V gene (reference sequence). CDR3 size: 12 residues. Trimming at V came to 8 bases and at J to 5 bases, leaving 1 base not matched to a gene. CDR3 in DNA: TGTGCCAGCCGGGACAGGGGGACTGAAGCTTTCTTT. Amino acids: CASRDRGTEAFF.

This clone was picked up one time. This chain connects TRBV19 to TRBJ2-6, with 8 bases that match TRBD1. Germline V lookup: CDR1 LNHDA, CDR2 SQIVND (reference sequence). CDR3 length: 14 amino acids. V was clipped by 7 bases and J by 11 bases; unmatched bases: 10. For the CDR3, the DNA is TGTGCCAGTAAAGGACAGGGATTTATCGACGTCCTGACTTTC. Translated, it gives CASKGQGFIDVLTF.

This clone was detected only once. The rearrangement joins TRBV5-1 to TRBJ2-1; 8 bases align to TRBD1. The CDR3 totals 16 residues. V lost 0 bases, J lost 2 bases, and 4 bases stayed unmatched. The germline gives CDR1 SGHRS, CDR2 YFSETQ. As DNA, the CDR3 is TGCGCCAGCAGCTTGGGGGGGACAGGCCCCTACAATGAGCAGTTCTTC. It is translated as CASSLGGTGPYNEQFF.

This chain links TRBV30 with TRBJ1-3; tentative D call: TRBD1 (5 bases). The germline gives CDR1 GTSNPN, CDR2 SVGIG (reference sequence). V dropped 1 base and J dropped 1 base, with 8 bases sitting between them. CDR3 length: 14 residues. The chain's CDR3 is CAWSGTYSGNTIYF. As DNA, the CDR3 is TGTGCCTGGAGTGGGACATATTCTGGAAACACCATATATTTT.

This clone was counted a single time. CDR3 bases: TGTGCCACCCTAAGTTCTGGGGCCAACGTCCTGACTTTC. This gives the protein CATLSSGANVLTF. V gene TRBV3-1 (or the pseudogene TRBV3-2) combines with J gene TRBJ2-6; D unresolved. CDR3 length: 13 residues. CDR1 LGHDT and CDR2 YNNKEL come from the germline V gene (reference sequence). Trimming pared 10 bases from V and 1 base from J, leaving 8 bases between.

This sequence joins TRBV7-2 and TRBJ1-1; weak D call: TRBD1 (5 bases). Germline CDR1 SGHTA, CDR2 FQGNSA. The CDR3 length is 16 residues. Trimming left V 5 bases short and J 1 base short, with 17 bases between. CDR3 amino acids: CASSPGYGAKNTEAFF. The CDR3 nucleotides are TGTGCCAGCAGCCCAGGGTATGGAGCGAAGAACACTGAAGCTTTCTTT.

The CDR3 sequence: CASSEGTGIFWELFF. In nucleotides, the CDR3 is TGTGCCAGCAGTGAAGGGACAGGGATATTCTGGGAGCTGTTTTTT. The chain combines TRBV5-4 with TRBJ2-2; 9 bases are a match to TRBD1. J lost 9 bases, V lost 5 bases, and 11 bases had no gene match. The CDR3 contains 15 residues. Germline assignment: CDR1 SGHNT and CDR2 YYREEE (reference sequence).

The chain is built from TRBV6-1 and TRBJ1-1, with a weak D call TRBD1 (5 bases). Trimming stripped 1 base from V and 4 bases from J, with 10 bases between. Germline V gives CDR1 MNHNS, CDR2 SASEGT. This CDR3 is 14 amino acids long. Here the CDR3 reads CASSEGGEATEAFF. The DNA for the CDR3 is TGTGCCAGCAGTGAAGGAGGGGAGGCCACTGAAGCTTTCTTT.